The 23 T cell receptor beta chains listed next were all sequenced from one sample in a study of T cells after yellow fever vaccination. TCRdb reanalysed the 5' RACE reads using MiXCR and keeps one entry per CDR3 protein. The data contain a few hundred thousand distinct CDR3 sequences, about 17% of them singletons. The specimen comprised PBMCs, sampled 5 days after the first yellow fever vaccination. Receptors were obtained from a young man who received the YFV17D yellow fever vaccine.

This clonotype has more than one count but fewer than ten. The chain joins TRBV3-1 to TRBJ2-5; a weak D match, TRBD2 (6 bases). V was trimmed by 2 bases and J by 3 bases, leaving 10 bases between them. Germline CDR1 and CDR2: LGHDT and YNNKEL (reference sequence). This CDR3 region has 14 residues. CDR3 sequence reads: CASSQSAGKETQYF. The CDR3 coding sequence is TGTGCCAGCAGCCAATCGGCGGGGAAAGAGACCCAGTACTTC.

This clonotype showed up just a few times. This sequence joins TRBV7-9 and TRBJ2-5, with D unclear. This CDR3 spans 12 amino acids. The V end lost 3 bases, the J end lost 5 bases, and 7 bases lay between the germline ends. CDR1 and CDR2 from the germline V gene are SEHNR and FQNEAQ (reference sequence). CDR3 sequence (DNA): TGTGCCAGCAGCTTTGGCCCGGAGACCCAGTACTTC. Translating it yields CASSFGPETQYF. Full variable domain (missing parts from reference TRBV7-9 and TRBJ2-5): DTGVSQNPRHKITKRGQNVTFRCDPISEHNRLYWYRQTLGQGPEFLTYFQNEAQLEKSRLLSDRFSAERPKGSFSTLEIQRTEQGDSAMYLCASSFGPETQYFGPGTRLLVL.

This sequence joins TRBV7-9 and TRBJ1-2; 9 bases map to TRBD1. V lost 6 bases, J lost 8 bases, and 16 bases stayed unmatched. This CDR3 is built from 16 residues. Per germline, CDR1 SEHNR and CDR2 FQNEAQ (reference sequence). CDR3 DNA sequence: TGTGCCAGCAGTTCAGGGGCACAGGGGGCGATCAGCGGCTACACCTTC. Translation gives CASSSGAQGAISGYTF.

This rearrangement joins TRBV24-1 to TRBJ1-2; no clear D gene. The CDR3 sequence is 14 residues long. V gave up 0 bases and J gave up 2 bases, with 6 bases separating them. The V gene's germline CDR1 is KGHDR and CDR2 SFDVKD. Here the CDR3 DNA reads TGTGCCACCAGTGATTTGCAACAGAACTATGGCTACACCTTC. Encoded protein: CATSDLQQNYGYTF.

In this sample, this clonotype turned up many times. The chain is built from TRBV4-2 and TRBJ2-2, with D possibly matching TRBD2 (6 bases). The CDR3 has 17 residues. Trimming cost V 3 bases and J 2 bases, with 16 bases left between them. Germline V gene lookup returns CDR1 LGHNA and CDR2 YNFKEQ. CDR3 amino acids: CASSQHRDSLNTGELFF. CDR3 sequence (DNA): TGTGCCAGCAGCCAGCATAGGGACTCTCTAAACACCGGGGAGCTGTTTTTT.

This clonotype was detected a few times. The chain is built from TRBV5-4 and TRBJ2-1; 8 bases map to TRBD1. Germline CDR1 reads SGHNT; CDR2 reads YYREEE (reference sequence). CDR3 length: 16 residues. V was clipped by 3 bases and J by 7 bases; unmatched bases: 12. CDR3 in amino acids: CASSSARQGMWNEQFF. As DNA, the CDR3 is TGTGCCAGCAGCTCGGCGCGACAGGGGATGTGGAATGAGCAGTTCTTC.

The chain couples TRBV4-2 to TRBJ1-1; D remains ambiguous. This CDR3 region has 17 residues. Trimming took 0 bases from V and 0 from J, leaving 14 bases between them. Germline assignment: CDR1 LGHNA and CDR2 YNFKEQ. CDR3 protein: CASSQDTSATLNTEAFF. CDR3 in DNA: TGTGCCAGCAGCCAAGATACGTCAGCAACTTTGAACACTGAAGCTTTCTTT.

This clonotype was seen many times. The genes are TRBV20-1 and TRBJ1-2; D is perhaps TRBD1 (6 bases). The CDR3 contains 14 residues. Per the germline V gene, CDR1 is DFQATT and CDR2 is SNEGSKA (reference sequence). V was cut by 6 bases and J by 0 bases, with 14 bases left in between. In DNA form, the CDR3 reads TGCAGTGCCGCACAGGGAACGGCTAACTATGGCTACACCTTC. It specifies CSAAQGTANYGYTF.

This chain joins TRBV5-1 and TRBJ1-1; TRBD1 might be the D (6 bases). The CDR3 consists of 15 residues. Looked up from germline, CDR1 is SGHRS and CDR2 is YFSETQ. The V end lost 4 bases, the J end lost 1 base, and 14 bases lay between the germline ends. The CDR3 is CASSMAGTKNTEAFF. Written as DNA, the CDR3 is TGCGCCAGCAGCATGGCCGGGACAAAGAACACTGAAGCTTTCTTT.

The CDR3 DNA reads as TGCAGCGTTGAAGATCCTCGGACTGAAGCTTTCTTT. Amino acid sequence: CSVEDPRTEAFF. This sequence joins TRBV29-1 and TRBJ1-1; D uncertain. The CDR3 spans 12 residues. Germline loops: CDR1 SQVTM, CDR2 ANQGSEA. Trimming took 0 bases from V and 5 from J, leaving 7 bases between them.

V and J are TRBV12-3 or TRBV12-4 and TRBJ1-1; maybe TRBD1 (5 bases). The germline V and J ends were trimmed by 9 bases and 5 bases, with 13 bases remaining between them. The CDR3 sequence is 12 residues long. CDR3 bases: TGTGCCAGTACAGGAGGGAGGACTGAAGCTTTCTTT. This sequence encodes CASTGGRTEAFF.

This chain links TRBV6-5 with TRBJ2-3; TRBD1 is a possible D gene (6 bases). V was pared by 5 bases and J by 0 bases, with 12 bases between. The CDR3 is 15 amino acids. Germline CDR1 reads MNHEY; CDR2 reads SVGAGI. DNA of the CDR3: TGTGCCAGCAGTGCACAGGGTTTTAGCACAGATACGCAGTATTTT. Translating gives CASSAQGFSTDTQYF.

The table lists this clonotype with a few counts. This chain links TRBV7-8 with TRBJ2-7; possibly TRBD2 for D (5 bases). There are 12 residues in the CDR3. V was pared by 1 base and J by 7 bases, with 8 bases between. Germline V gene lookup returns CDR1 SGHVS and CDR2 FQNEAQ. CDR3 bases: TGTGCCAGCAGCTTAGGAACGGGGGAGCAGTACTTC. Protein product: CASSLGTGEQYF.

The V gene is TRBV7-2, the J gene TRBJ1-5; D is perhaps TRBD1 (5 bases). CDR1 is SGHTA, CDR2 FQGNSA, per germline. The CDR3 has 14 amino acids. V was clipped by 5 bases and J by 4 bases, with 12 bases between them. The CDR3 DNA reads TGTGCCAGCAGCGGCAGACAGCCTAATCAGCCCCAGCATTTT. Protein: CASSGRQPNQPQHF. The variable domain in full, with the rest retrieved from reference TRBV7-2 and TRBJ1-5, is GAGVSQSPSNKVTEKGKDVELRCDPISGHTALYWYRQSLGQGLEFLIYFQGNSAPDKSGLPSDRFSAERTGGSVSTLTIQRTQQEDSAVYLCASSGRQPNQPQHFGDGTRLSIL.

This clonotype appeared many times. This chain uses TRBV9 with TRBJ2-1, with D perhaps TRBD1 (5 bases). Trimming removed 4 bases from V and 4 bases from J, with 15 bases in between. The CDR3 sequence is 15 residues long. Germline-derived CDR1 and CDR2 are SGDLS and YYNGEE. CDR3 nucleotides: TGTGCCAGCAGCTCCCCGGCGACAGATTACAATGAGCAGTTCTTC. Amino acids: CASSSPATDYNEQFF.

V and J are TRBV6-5 and TRBJ2-5; 7 nucleotides match TRBD2. The CDR3 length is 15 residues. Germline V gene sequence: CDR1 MNHEY, CDR2 SVGAGI. With V trimmed by 2 bases and J by 5 bases, 8 bases remained unmatched. The CDR3 sequence is CASSYGRGERETQYF. The CDR3 region has the DNA TGTGCCAGCAGTTACGGCCGGGGGGAACGGGAGACCCAGTACTTC.

A few counts support this clonotype. This chain uses TRBV12-3 or TRBV12-4 with TRBJ2-3; 7 bases map to TRBD1. After removal of 5 bases from V and 0 bases from J, the junction contained 5 bases not matched to a gene. This CDR3 comprises 15 residues. DNA for the CDR3: TGTGCCAGCAGTATGACAGGGTCAAGCACAGATACGCAGTATTTT. Protein product: CASSMTGSSTDTQYF.

The chain carries TRBV5-6 and TRBJ1-2, with a possible D match to TRBD1 (5 bases). Germline CDR1 reads SGHDT; CDR2 reads YYEEEE. V was cut by 1 base and J by 5 bases, with 9 bases left in between. The CDR3 contains 13 residues. CDR3 sequence reads: CASSLRGEYGYTF. The CDR3, as DNA: TGTGCCAGCAGCTTGAGAGGGGAGTATGGCTACACCTTC.

The chain employs TRBV6-1 and TRBJ2-7; D ambiguous. From germline, CDR1 is MNHNS and CDR2 SASEGT. This CDR3 has 15 residues. V shed 2 bases and J shed 2 bases, with 13 bases lying between them. CDR3 protein: CASSEWEAATYEQYF. The CDR3 DNA reads TGTGCCAGCAGTGAATGGGAAGCAGCCACCTACGAGCAGTACTTC.

V usage is TRBV20-1 and J usage is TRBJ2-3; perhaps TRBD2 as D (5 bases). The CDR3 runs to 13 residues. The V gene's germline CDR1 is DFQATT and CDR2 SNEGSKA (reference sequence). Trimming took 3 bases from V and 2 from J, leaving 9 bases between them. The CDR3 spells CSASSGFTDTQYF. CDR3 DNA sequence: TGCAGTGCTAGTTCGGGATTCACAGATACGCAGTATTTT.

Only one count was recorded for this clonotype. V and J are TRBV4-3 and TRBJ2-1, with TRBD2 matching over 11 bases. J was trimmed by 9 bases and V by 1 base; bases with no gene match: 14. CDR1 and CDR2 (germline): LGHNA, YSLEER. CDR3 length: 18 residues. The CDR3 DNA sequence: TGCGCCAGCAGCCAAGGTCAGGGGTTTAGCGGGGGGGCCGTTGAGCAGTTCTTC. It yields the protein CASSQGQGFSGGAVEQFF.

The V call is TRBV4-3, the J call TRBJ2-1; D perhaps matches TRBD2 (6 bases). Germline CDR1 LGHNA, CDR2 YSLEER. The CDR3 is 14 residues long. V lost 4 bases and J 6 bases, leaving 13 bases between the germline ends. The chain's CDR3 is CASSRIHSGNEQFF. The CDR3 nucleotides read TGCGCCAGCAGCCGAATACATAGCGGCAATGAGCAGTTCTTC.

This clonotype turned up a few times. The V and J genes are TRBV27 and TRBJ2-5; 9 bases align to TRBD2. Looked up from germline, CDR1 is MNHEY and CDR2 is SMNVEV (reference sequence). The CDR3 runs to 17 residues. Unmatched junction bases numbered 16, after V lost 8 bases and J lost 3 bases. The CDR3 reads CASCRLCGLAGKETQYF. The CDR3 bases are TGTGCCAGCTGCCGGTTATGTGGGCTAGCGGGGAAAGAGACCCAGTACTTC.